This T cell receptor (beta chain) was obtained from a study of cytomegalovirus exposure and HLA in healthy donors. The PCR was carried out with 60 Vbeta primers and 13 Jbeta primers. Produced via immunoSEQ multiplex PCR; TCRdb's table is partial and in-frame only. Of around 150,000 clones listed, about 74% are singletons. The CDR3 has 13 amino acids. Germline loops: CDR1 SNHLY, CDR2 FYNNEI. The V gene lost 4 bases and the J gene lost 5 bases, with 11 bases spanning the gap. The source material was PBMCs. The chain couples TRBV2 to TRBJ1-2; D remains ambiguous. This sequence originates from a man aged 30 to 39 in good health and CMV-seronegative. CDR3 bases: TGTGCCAGCAGTGTAGTACCGAGGTATGGCTACACCTTC. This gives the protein CASSVVPRYGYTF. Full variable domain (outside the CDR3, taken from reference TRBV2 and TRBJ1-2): EPEVTQTPSHQVTQMGQEVILRCVPISNHLYFYWYRQILGQKVEFLVSFYNNEISEKSEIFDDQFSVERPDGSNFTLKIRSTKLEDSAMYFCASSVVPRYGYTFGSGTRLTVV.